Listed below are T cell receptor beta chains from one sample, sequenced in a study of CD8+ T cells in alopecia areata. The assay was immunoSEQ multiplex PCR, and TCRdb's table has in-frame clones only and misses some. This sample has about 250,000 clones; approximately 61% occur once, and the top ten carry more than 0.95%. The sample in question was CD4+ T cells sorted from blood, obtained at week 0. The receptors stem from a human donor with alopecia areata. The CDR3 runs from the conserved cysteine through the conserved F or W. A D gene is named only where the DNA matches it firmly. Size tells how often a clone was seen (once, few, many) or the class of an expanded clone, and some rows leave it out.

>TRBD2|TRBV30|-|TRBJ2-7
CAWSVQGLAYEQYF
TGTGCCTGGAGTGTACAGGGACTAGCCTACGAGCAGTACTTC
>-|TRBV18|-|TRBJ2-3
CASSRNRADTQYF
TGTGCCAGCTCAAGGAACAGGGCAGATACGCAGTATTTT
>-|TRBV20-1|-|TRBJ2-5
CSARSARTQYF
TGCAGTGCTAGGTCAGCGAGGACCCAGTACTTC
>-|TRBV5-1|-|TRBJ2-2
CASSFGRRQNTGELFF
TGCGCCAGCAGCTTTGGCAGAAGACAAAACACCGGGGAGCTGTTTTTT
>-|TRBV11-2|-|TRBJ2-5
CASSLPGLKTQYF
TGTGCCAGCAGCTTACCAGGGTTGAAGACCCAGTACTTC
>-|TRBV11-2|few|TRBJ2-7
CASSLAGRSGEQYF
TGTGCCAGCAGCTTGGCGGGTCGGTCGGGAGAGCAGTACTTC
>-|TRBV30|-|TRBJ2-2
CAWAPGSGITGELFF
TGTGCCTGGGCCCCGGGTAGCGGAATCACCGGGGAGCTGTTTTTT
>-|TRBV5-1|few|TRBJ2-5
CASSLGGEETQYF
TGCGCCAGCAGCCTGGGCGGGGAAGAGACCCAGTACTTC
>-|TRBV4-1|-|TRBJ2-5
CASKGVQETQYF
TGCGCCAGCAAGGGGGTCCAAGAGACCCAGTACTTC
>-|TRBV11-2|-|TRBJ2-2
CASGLRGTTGELFF
TGTGCCAGCGGATTAAGGGGGACCACCGGGGAGCTGTTTTTT
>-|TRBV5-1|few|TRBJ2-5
CASSLASQGETQYF
TGCGCCAGCAGCTTGGCATCGCAGGGGGAGACCCAGTACTTC
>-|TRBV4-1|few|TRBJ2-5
CASSRQEGYQETQYF
TGCGCCAGCAGCCGTCAAGAAGGCTACCAAGAGACCCAGTACTTC
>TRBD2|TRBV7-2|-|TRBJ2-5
CASSSQGLVGETQYF
TGTGCCAGCAGCTCGCAGGGACTAGTAGGCGAGACCCAGTACTTC
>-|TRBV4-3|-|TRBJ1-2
CASSQDDRGALGYTF
TGCGCCAGCAGCCAAGATGATCGGGGGGCTCTTGGCTACACCTTC
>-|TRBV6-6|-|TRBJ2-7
CASSYTPGGGQYF
TGTGCCAGCAGTTACACCCCTGGAGGCGGTCAGTACTTC
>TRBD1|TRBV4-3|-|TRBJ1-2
CASSRTTGGEYYGYTF
TGCGCCAGCAGCCGGACTACAGGGGGCGAATACTATGGCTACACCTTC
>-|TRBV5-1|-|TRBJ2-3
CASSFEGTDTQYF
TGCGCCAGCAGCTTTGAGGGGACAGATACGCAGTATTTT
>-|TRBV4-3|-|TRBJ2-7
CASSQDIVGLPLYEQYF
TGCGCCAGCAGCCAAGATATAGTAGGCTTACCCCTCTACGAGCAGTACTTC
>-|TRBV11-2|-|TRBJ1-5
CASSLTGRSDQPQHF
TGTGCCAGCAGCTTAACGGGCAGGAGCGATCAGCCCCAGCATTTT
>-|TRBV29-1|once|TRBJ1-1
CSVGRGNTEAFF
TGCAGCGTTGGCCGGGGGAACACTGAAGCTTTCTTT
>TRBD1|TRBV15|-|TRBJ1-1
CATSRAGQEFMNTEAFF
TGTGCCACCAGCAGGGCAGGACAGGAATTTATGAACACTGAAGCTTTCTTT
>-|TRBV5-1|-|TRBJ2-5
CASSLRSADQETQYF
TGCGCCAGCAGCTTGAGGTCGGCCGATCAAGAGACCCAGTACTTC
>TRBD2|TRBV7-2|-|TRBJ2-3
CASSLQRGRDTQYF
TGTGCCAGCAGTTTACAGCGGGGGAGGGATACGCAGTATTTT
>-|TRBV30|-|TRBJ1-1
CAWSVRVRTEAFF
TGTGCCTGGAGTGTACGGGTTCGGACTGAAGCTTTCTTT
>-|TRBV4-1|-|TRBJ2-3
CASSGEIRYF
TGCGCCAGCAGCGGAGAAATTAGGTATTTT
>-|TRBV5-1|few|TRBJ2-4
CASSPDERKAKNIQYF
TGCGCCAGCAGCCCGGACGAACGAAAAGCCAAAAACATTCAGTACTTC
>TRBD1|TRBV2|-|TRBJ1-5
CASRDRALPHF
TGTGCCAGCAGAGACAGGGCCCTACCACATTTT
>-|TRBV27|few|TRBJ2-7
CASSLKQGSYEQYF
TGTGCCAGCAGTTTAAAACAGGGTTCGTACGAGCAGTACTTC
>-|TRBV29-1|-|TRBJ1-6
CSVGGESDSPLHF
TGCAGCGTTGGCGGGGAGAGTGATTCACCCCTCCACTTT
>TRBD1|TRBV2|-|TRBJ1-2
CASSGGTGDPWGYTF
TGTGCCAGCAGTGGGGGGACAGGGGATCCCTGGGGCTACACCTTC
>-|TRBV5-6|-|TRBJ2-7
CASRLGVSYEQYF
TGTGCCAGCAGACTCGGGGTCTCCTACGAGCAGTACTTC
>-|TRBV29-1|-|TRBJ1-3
CSVRGASGNTIYF
TGCAGCGTTCGAGGGGCTTCTGGAAACACCATATATTTT
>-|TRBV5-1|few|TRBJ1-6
CASSFGEDSPLHF
TGCGCCAGCAGCTTCGGGGAGGATTCACCCCTCCACTTT